The present T cell receptor (beta chain) was sequenced within a study of blood T cell repertoires in COVID-19 (dated by TCRdb to between 2020 and 2021). Turning to the overall study: Collaborator samples came from the United States, Italy and Spain and covered acute and convalescent phases of COVID-19. Where available, HLA class I and class II types were obtained from metadata supplied by the sample provider rather than from assay-based typing. The repertoires were released in a freely available public database meant as a resource for research on the immune response to SARS-CoV-2. The material from the prospective study consisted of cDNA or gDNA derived from T cells, B-cell-depleted T cells, or PBMCs. The samples were drawn from the first 160 participants of the ongoing ImmuneRACE study and from 1,200 or so subjects provided by 6 global collaborators. The dataset comprised deeply sampled blood TCRbeta repertoires from subjects exposed to, actively infected with, or recovered from COVID-19. The sample metadata nearly always contained a de-identified subject ID, COVID-19 status, age in years and sex. General findings and caveats noted by the study authors: How much clinical and demographic metadata was included differed by source and by participant, and the metadata was provided uncurated.

A word on this clone: It has no known antigen specificity. Per-nucleotide qualities are absent, and no much larger clonotype sits a single base away.

TCRbeta CDR3 regions were amplified from genomic DNA using the immunoSEQ Assay, a bias-controlled multiplex PCR. Regarding the original processing steps: Nucleated cell counts per sample were estimated from amplification of reference gene primers within the assay. Sequence reads were collapsed and filtered to measure the absolute abundance of every unique TCRbeta CDR3 rearrangement. Productive Simpson clonality was computed per sample as the square root of Simpson's diversity index over productive rearrangements. What TCRdb holds here is the immuneACCESS table cut down to in-frame rearrangements. Part of the clones is not present; checked against another copy, under half of the missing clones reflect an unresolved V gene, and the others are unexplained. V, J and clone size are taken as reported in that table, and D and trimming were inferred from the DNA itself. The sample profile shows over 200,000 clones; approximately 87% of them were found once. The ten largest clones take up approximately 2.5% of the sample.

Per the germline V gene, SGHAT is the CDR1 and FQNNGV is the CDR2. The CDR3 measures 15 amino acids from cysteine to phenylalanine. The read is trimmed to its CDR3 DNA, 45 bases read in frame from base 1. V sheds 3 bases and J sheds 2 bases, leaving 13 bases between their ends. Whole blood was collected in K2EDTA tubes by collaborating institutions according to the institutions' own protocols. For TCRbeta analysis, collaborators shipped samples in one of three forms: frozen whole blood, isolated PBMCs, or DNA extracted from either of those sample types. This sequence was found in a woman in her seventies with active or convalescent COVID-19. The V and J genes are TRBV11-2 and TRBJ2-5; the D gene is perhaps TRBD2, on 5 matching bases. The material sequenced was peripheral blood. The sequenced DNA is TGTGCCAGCAGCTTGTACCAAGCGGTACAAGAGACCCAGTACTTC. This yields the protein CASSLYQAVQETQYF.